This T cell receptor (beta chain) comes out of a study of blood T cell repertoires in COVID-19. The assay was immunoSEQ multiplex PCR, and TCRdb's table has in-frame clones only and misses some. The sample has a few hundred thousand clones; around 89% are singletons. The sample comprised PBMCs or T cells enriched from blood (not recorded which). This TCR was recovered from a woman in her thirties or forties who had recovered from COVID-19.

CDR3 residues: CASSSGQGTTEAFF. The CDR3 nucleotides read TGTGCCAGCAGTAGCGGACAGGGGACGACTGAAGCTTTCTTT. V usage is TRBV6-6 and J usage is TRBJ1-1, with TRBD1 matching over 9 bases. CDR3 length equals 14 residues. Germline values: CDR1 MNHNY, CDR2 SVGAGI (reference sequence). The J segment lost 5 bases and the V segment lost 5 bases, leaving 6 bases of the junction unmatched.